The text below deals with one T cell receptor beta chain. The target antigen is unknown. This sample was taken from a study of T cells in Graves' hyperthyroidism and ophthalmopathy. The wider study: The authors collected peripheral blood at initial diagnosis, before any treatment. Study-level findings and limits: Peripheral blood also featured most of the thyroid clonotypes expanded above 0.001.

Patients with uncontrolled infections, other autoimmune diseases, pregnancy or lactation were excluded. Germline V gives CDR1 PRHDT, CDR2 FYEKMQ (reference sequence). Trimming took 5 bases from V and 2 from J; bases not matched to a gene: 5. This CDR3 region has 14 residues. RNA transcripts yielded amplified TCR beta CDR3 regions. The primer set for the first-round RT-PCR of the TCR CDR3 was HTBI. MiXCR, applied by TCRdb to the multiplex PCR reads, yields one record per CDR3 protein. Of about 560,000 distinct CDR3 sequences in the sample, around 15% are singletons; the top ten hold around 14%. This receptor was obtained from a middle-aged woman with Graves' hyperthyroidism. This chain links TRBV13 with TRBJ1-2, with 7 positions matching TRBD1. Input material: blood. The CDR3 sequence: CASSHQTGNYGYTF. In DNA, the CDR3 is TGTGCCAGCAGCCACCAGACAGGGAACTATGGCTACACCTTC.